The 8 T cell receptor beta chains below all came from one sample that was sequenced in a study of breast tumors, draining lymph nodes, adjacent tissues. Axillary draining lymph nodes of breast cancer patients supplied the node samples. TCRdb itself ran the multiplex PCR reads through MiXCR, one entry per CDR3 protein. This sample carries over 250,000 distinct CDR3 sequences, more than 30% of them seen once, and the ten largest clones take more than 0.95%. Sequencing input: axillary lymph node tissue. The receptors shown here come from a female donor with breast cancer. Some clones in this sample may be carry-over from other donors' samples.

As concerns this clonotype: At one of its ends the junction is not consistent with the germline gene, which may arise from a read error. V gene TRBV7-7 combines with J gene TRBJ2-3; 14 positions match TRBD2. Germline V lookup: CDR1 SSHAT, CDR2 FNYEAQ (reference sequence). The CDR3 loop spans 18 amino acids. CDR3 in DNA: TGTGCTAGCAGCGTAGCCGGGACTAGCGGGAGCCCTGGGGATACGCAGTATTTT. Amino acid sequence: CASSVAGTSGSPGDTQYF.

At least ten counts were recorded for this clonotype. V usage is TRBV5-1 and J usage is TRBJ2-3, with 13 bases aligning to TRBD2. CDR3 size: 15 residues. The germline V gene encodes CDR1 SGHRS and CDR2 YFSETQ. The V and J ends lost 5 bases and 5 bases, in that order; junction bases with no gene match: 5. CDR3 sequence: CASRAGTSGIDTQYF. The CDR3 nucleotides read TGCGCCAGCAGGGCCGGGACTAGCGGGATAGATACGCAGTATTTT.

This clonotype was detected ten times or more. V usage is TRBV19 and J usage is TRBJ2-7; possibly TRBD2 for D (6 bases). The ends were cut back, 4 bases at V and 7 bases at J, with 14 bases in the middle. CDR1 and CDR2 (germline): LNHDA, SQIVND (reference sequence). The length of the CDR3 is 13 residues. In DNA, the CDR3 is TGTGCCAGTAGTAGCGGAGGGGCGCGAGAGCAGTACTTC. Translation gives CASSSGGAREQYF.

This clonotype was observed at least ten times. This chain joins TRBV11-3 and TRBJ2-5; the match to TRBD1 covers 9 bases. The germline gives CDR1 SGHNT, CDR2 YENEEA. This CDR3 is 14 amino acids long. The ends lost 5 bases at V and 5 bases at J; junction bases unmatched: 6. Here the CDR3 reads CASSPQGAWETQYF. In DNA form, the CDR3 reads TGTGCCAGCAGCCCACAGGGGGCTTGGGAGACCCAGTACTTC.

The V and J genes are TRBV9 and TRBJ1-6, with TRBD1 matching 8 bases. CDR3 length: 16 residues. Germline lookup yields CDR1 SGDLS and CDR2 YYNGEE. V lost 3 bases to trimming and J lost 4 bases; unmatched junction nucleotides: 6. In nucleotides, the CDR3 is TGTGCCAGCAGCGCCAGAACAGGGGGATATAATTCACCCCTCCACTTT. This sequence encodes CASSARTGGYNSPLHF. The full variable domain, with the rest looked up from reference TRBV9 and TRBJ1-6, is DSGVTQTPKHLITATGQRVTLRCSPRSGDLSVYWYQQSLDQGLQFLIQYYNGEERAKGNILERFSAQQFPDLHSELNLSSLELGDSALYFCASSARTGGYNSPLHFGNGTRLTVT.

This clonotype has a handful of counts. The chain couples TRBV12-3 or TRBV12-4 to TRBJ2-1; 10 nucleotides agree with TRBD2. This CDR3 has 15 amino acids. V gave up 6 bases and J gave up 3 bases; unmatched junction bases: 5. The DNA of the CDR3 is TGTGCCAGCAGGCTAGCGGGAGTCGACTACAATGAGCAGTTCTTC. This gives the protein CASRLAGVDYNEQFF.

This clonotype was seen a few times. The chain links TRBV28 to TRBJ1-4; no firm D call. The V gene lost 7 bases and the J gene lost 2 bases, with 11 bases spanning the gap. The CDR3 consists of 14 residues. CDR1 is MDHEN and CDR2 is SYDVKM in the germline V gene. DNA of the CDR3: TGTGCCAGCATCCCTTTCGGTACTAATGAAAAACTGTTTTTT. It codes for CASIPFGTNEKLFF. The whole variable domain, filled in from reference TRBV28 and TRBJ1-4, reads DVKVTQSSRYLVKRTGEKVFLECVQDMDHENMFWYRQDPGLGLRLIYFSYDVKMKEKGDIPEGYSVSREKKERFSLILESASTNQTSMYLCASIPFGTNEKLFFGSGTQLSVL.

The rearrangement joins TRBV15 to TRBJ1-4, with no clear D. Trimming removed 0 bases at V and 7 bases at J, with 9 bases between. The germline gives CDR1 LNHNV, CDR2 YYDKDF (reference sequence). The CDR3 is 14 amino acids. The CDR3 sequence is CATSRDRLTEKLFF. The DNA of the CDR3 is TGTGCCACCAGCAGAGACAGGTTAACTGAAAAACTGTTTTTT.